There are a few counts of the clone carrying this T cell receptor (beta chain). Its antigen is currently unknown. These data belong to a study of T-cell memory formation after mild COVID-19. Study-level results: Some clones that responded turned up in pre-infection memory, which suggests that cross-reactive memory joined in. Chiefly within CM and EM were the contracting CD4+ clones; CD8+ ones were within EMRA.

Constant-segment-primed 5'RACE gave TCR alpha and TCR beta cDNA libraries with sample barcodes and UMIs. TCRdb redid the calling of the 5' RACE reads with MiXCR, one entry per CDR3 protein. The sample includes about 300,000 distinct CDR3 sequences, just under 20% of them seen just once. Germline-derived CDR1 and CDR2 are LGHDT and YNNKEL (reference sequence). With V trimmed by 3 bases and J by 10 bases, 7 bases remained unmatched. The CDR3 spans 14 residues. The source of this sequence is a man between 18 and 35 years old who had mild COVID-19 (a few samples of this study predate the infection). Cell type and time point are not known. Material: PBMCs or a T cell subset sorted from them (not recorded which). The chain is built from TRBV3-1 and TRBJ2-4; 9 bases agree with TRBD1. The CDR3 spells CASSQWTGVGIQYF. CDR3 in DNA: TGTGCCAGCAGCCAGTGGACAGGGGTTGGTATTCAGTACTTC.